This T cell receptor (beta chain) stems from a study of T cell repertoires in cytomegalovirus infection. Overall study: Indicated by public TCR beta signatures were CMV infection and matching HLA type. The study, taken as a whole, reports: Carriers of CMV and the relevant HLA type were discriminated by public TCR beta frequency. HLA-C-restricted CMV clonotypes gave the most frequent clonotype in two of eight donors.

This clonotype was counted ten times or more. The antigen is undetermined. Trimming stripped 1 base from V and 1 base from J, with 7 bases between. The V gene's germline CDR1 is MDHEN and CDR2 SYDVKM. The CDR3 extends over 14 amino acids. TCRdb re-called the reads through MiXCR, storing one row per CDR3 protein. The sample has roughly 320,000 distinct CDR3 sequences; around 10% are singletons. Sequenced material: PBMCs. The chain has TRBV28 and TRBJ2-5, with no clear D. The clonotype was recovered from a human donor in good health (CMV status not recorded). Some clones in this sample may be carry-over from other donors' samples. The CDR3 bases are TGTGCCAGCAGTTTATCTGTTGTCCAAGAGACCCAGTACTTC. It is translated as CASSLSVVQETQYF.